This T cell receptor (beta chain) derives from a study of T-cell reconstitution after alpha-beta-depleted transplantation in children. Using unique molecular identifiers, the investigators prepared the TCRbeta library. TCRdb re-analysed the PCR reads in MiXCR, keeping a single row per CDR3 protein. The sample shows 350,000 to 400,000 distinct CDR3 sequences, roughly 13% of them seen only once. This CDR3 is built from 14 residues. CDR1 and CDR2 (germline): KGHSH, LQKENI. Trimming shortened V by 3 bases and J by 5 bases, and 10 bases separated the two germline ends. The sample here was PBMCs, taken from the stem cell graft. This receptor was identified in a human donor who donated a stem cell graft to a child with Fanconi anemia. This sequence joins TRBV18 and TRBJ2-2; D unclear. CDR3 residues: CASSPETRTGELFF. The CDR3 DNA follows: TGTGCCAGCTCACCCGAAACACGTACCGGGGAGCTGTTTTTT.